This TCR beta chain was sequenced during a study of naive CD8 T cells in extremely preterm neonates (dated by TCRdb to 2016 to 2017). About the investigation overall: The abstract gives the adult participants' age range as 25-50 years, whereas the methods give 20-50 years. TCRbeta CDR3 repertoires of sorted naive CD8+ T cells were compared across four age groups: extremely preterm neonates, term neonates, young children and adults. Results the study describes overall, beyond this receptor: As limitations, the authors pointed to a small sample size and variable productive template counts among preterm samples. Prospective longitudinal studies of preterm and term neonates were called for by the authors so that T cell development could be tracked within individuals. Compared with the older groups, preterm CDR3s were shorter and closer to germline, carrying fewer N additions and showing less junctional trimming. Preterm neonates showed significantly lower iChao1 richness than every other age group (p < 0.05) along with an even clone distribution, indicating a less rich repertoire. A higher proportion of shared CDR3 nucleotide sequences was found in preterm neonates (approximately 2.5%) than in term neonates (roughly 0.4%), young children (approximately 0.03%) and adults (approximately 0.01%).

TCRbeta CDR3 regions were amplified from genomic DNA by a two-step, bias-controlled multiplex PCR. Primers specific for every TRBV and TRBJ gene segment were used in the multiplex PCR. TCRbeta repertoire data were generated with the immunoSEQ Assay. In the source study's methods: To merge closely related sequences, reads went through filtering and clustering using a relative-frequency ratio and a modified nearest-neighbor algorithm. IMGT annotation was the basis for assigning V, D and J genes to CDR3 sequences. Template counts were normalized for PCR amplification bias and quantified against synthetic TCR CDR3 analog sequences. Only unique productive sequences, defined as in-frame CDR3 sequences lacking stop codons, were included in the analyses. Clonality, defined as 1 minus Pielou's evenness, and iChao1 richness were computed with the immunoSEQ Analyzer software. Statistical tests were run in JMP, with either Student's t-test or a non-parametric test chosen according to Shapiro-Wilk normality results. Not all clones reach the TCRdb copy of this immuneACCESS table, which keeps in-frame sequences only. Checked studies attribute under half of the gap to unresolved V genes and leave the rest unexplained. The DNA gave D and trimming, while V, J and clone size come from that table. The sample data list several thousand clones, and about 98% of these were observed just once. The top ten clones comprise 0.25% to 0.35% of the sample.

Concerning this clone itself: The antigen it binds to is not known. The record has no base qualities; no much larger clone is one base away.

CDR1 MNHNS and CDR2 SASEGT are derived from the germline V gene. The CDR3 runs 14 amino acids, cysteine and phenylalanine included. Of the read, only the CDR3 DNA is kept; its 42 bases are in frame from base 1. V is shortened by 6 bases, J by 1 base, and the region joining them spans 12 bases. The peripheral blood donors were five healthy children aged roughly 15-56 months who were having elective routine surgery, plus five healthy nonsmoking adults. A FACSAria III cell sorter was used to sort live, Annexin V-negative naive CD8+ T cells (CD3+CD8+CD45RA+CCR7+). Each sample yielded roughly 19,000 to 110,000 sorted naive CD8+ T cells. Ficoll-Paque density gradient centrifugation was used to isolate mononuclear cells from diluted blood. Before sorting, mononuclear cells were cryopreserved in approximately 10% DMSO plus 90% FBS and kept long term at -150 degrees C. After thawing, the cells were stained with Annexin V and with antibodies against CD3, CD8, CCR7 and CD45RA. Genomic DNA was extracted from snap-frozen sorted cell pellets with the DNeasy Blood and Tissue Kit.

This receptor was taken from a human donor in good health. Sequencing was carried out using naive CD8+ T cells from blood. The rearrangement combines TRBV6-1 with TRBJ1-1; no D gene call is confident. CDR3 region: CASSEPTENTEAFF. The DNA reads as follows: TGTGCCAGCAGCGAACCAACAGAGAACACTGAAGCTTTCTTT.